The rows below give T cell receptor beta chains drawn from one sample of a study of T cells after yellow fever vaccination. TCRdb itself ran the 5' RACE reads through MiXCR, one entry per CDR3 protein. The repertoire consists of 170,000 or so distinct CDR3 sequences, with around 9.3% occurring once and the leading ten covering approximately 35%. The starting material was CD8+ T cells sorted from PBMCs, obtained 45 days after the yellow fever booster vaccination. The source of these receptors is a man aged 18 to 35 who received the YFV17D yellow fever vaccine. Each CDR3 is given with its conserved first and last residue. D genes are given only for firm matches. Expanded clones are given a class, and other clones once, few, many or no size at all.

J gene: TRBJ2-3
clone size: few
V gene: TRBV7-2
D gene: TRBD2
CDR3 DNA: TGTGCCAGCAGCTCGATACTAGCGGGGGCCGAGCAGTATTTT
CDR3 protein: CASSSILAGAEQYF

J gene: TRBJ1-6
clone size: NA
V gene: TRBV30
D gene: NA
CDR3 DNA: TGTGCCTGGAGTGTAGTCCTCAGGGATTCACCCCTCCACTTT
CDR3 protein: CAWSVVLRDSPLHF

J gene: TRBJ2-1
clone size: many
V gene: TRBV5-1
D gene: NA
CDR3 DNA: TGCGCCAGCAGCCCGGGCCGAGAGTGGAATGAGCAGTTCTTC
CDR3 protein: CASSPGREWNEQFF

J gene: TRBJ2-4
clone size: few
V gene: TRBV18
D gene: TRBD2
CDR3 DNA: TGTGCCAGCTCACCACCCCTAGCGGGGCGCAAAAACATTCAGTACTTC
CDR3 protein: CASSPPLAGRKNIQYF

J gene: TRBJ2-7
clone size: few
V gene: TRBV6-5
D gene: NA
CDR3 DNA: TGTGCCAGCAGTCATTCACAGGGTAATAGGGAGCAGTACTTC
CDR3 protein: CASSHSQGNREQYF

J gene: TRBJ2-7
clone size: many
V gene: TRBV5-1
D gene: NA
CDR3 DNA: TGCGCCAGCAGCTTTATGTGGGCCTCTGATCCCGGAGCGTACGAGCAGTACTTC
CDR3 protein: CASSFMWASDPGAYEQYF

J gene: TRBJ2-1
clone size: NA
V gene: TRBV27
D gene: TRBD1
CDR3 DNA: TGTGCCAGCAGTTTCCGACAGGGGTTCTACAATGAGCAGTTCTTC
CDR3 protein: CASSFRQGFYNEQFF

J gene: TRBJ1-2
clone size: NA
V gene: TRBV12-3/TRBV12-4
D gene: NA
CDR3 DNA: TGTGCCAGCAGTTTTGAAAGGGCCTTCTGGGATGGCTACACCTTC
CDR3 protein: CASSFERAFWDGYTF

J gene: TRBJ1-2
clone size: few
V gene: TRBV6-5
D gene: NA
CDR3 DNA: TGTGCCAGCAGTCCACGGGAGACGAGAAGTGATGGCTACACCTTC
CDR3 protein: CASSPRETRSDGYTF

J gene: TRBJ2-3
clone size: few
V gene: TRBV13
D gene: TRBD1
CDR3 DNA: TGTGCCAGCAGCCCACCGGGACAGGGGGCCAGCACAGATACGCAGTATTTT
CDR3 protein: CASSPPGQGASTDTQYF

J gene: TRBJ2-1
clone size: many
V gene: TRBV20-1
D gene: NA
CDR3 DNA: TGCAGTGCTAGAGATAGGCAGCGGGCCTACAATGAGCAGTTCTTC
CDR3 protein: CSARDRQRAYNEQFF